A selection of T cell receptor beta chains follows, all from one sample in a study of CD8 T cells in Susac syndrome. Using its own MiXCR run on the immunoSEQ multiplex PCR reads, TCRdb lists one record per CDR3 protein. The sample includes about 94,000 distinct CDR3 sequences, around 94% of them seen just once. The sample was CD4+ T cells from PBMCs. The source is a human donor with Susac syndrome. Each CDR3 is given without its conserved first and last residue. Each record gives: J gene, V gene, clone size, CDR3 protein. For some rows the clone size is stated as once, few or many, or as a class when expanded; others skip it.

J: TRBJ2-2
V: TRBV20-1
size: once
CDR3: SASLQDPGELF

J: TRBJ1-3
V: TRBV30
size: -
CDR3: AWESGNTIY

J: TRBJ2-6
V: TRBV9
size: -
CDR3: ASSVRDRAESGANVLT

J: TRBJ1-4
V: TRBV5-1
size: -
CDR3: ASSGQSVPNEKLF

J: TRBJ2-7
V: TRBV7-2
size: -
CDR3: ASRPRLAGADEQY

J: TRBJ2-3
V: TRBV20-1
size: -
CDR3: SLGRPGDTQY

J: TRBJ2-7
V: TRBV4-2
size: once
CDR3: ASSQGTSGVSYEQY

J: TRBJ2-2
V: TRBV7-7
size: -
CDR3: ASSLSGGTGELF

J: TRBJ1-1
V: TRBV5-1
size: -
CDR3: ASSPRRDRYTEAF

J: TRBJ1-2
V: TRBV2
size: -
CDR3: ASSGGTPGEGYT

J: TRBJ2-7
V: TRBV10-3
size: once
CDR3: AISSSRGSVHEQY

J: TRBJ2-7
V: TRBV30
size: -
CDR3: AWSGDRAYEQY

J: TRBJ1-1
V: TRBV29-1
size: -
CDR3: SGLTGRSTEAF

J: TRBJ1-1
V: TRBV20-1
size: -
CDR3: SALGANTEAF

J: TRBJ1-2
V: TRBV6-5
size: -
CDR3: ASSPGTPVGYGYT

J: TRBJ2-3
V: TRBV18
size: -
CDR3: ASSPLRQGEKDTQY

J: TRBJ1-6
V: TRBV9
size: -
CDR3: ASSRGGVSPLH

J: TRBJ1-1
V: TRBV7-2
size: -
CDR3: ASSQWGQNTEAF

J: TRBJ2-7
V: TRBV13
size: -
CDR3: ASSSWTGGTYEQY

J: TRBJ1-5
V: TRBV13
size: -
CDR3: ASSYADQPQH

J: TRBJ2-2
V: TRBV12-5
size: -
CDR3: ASGMGQGGNTGELF

J: TRBJ2-5
V: TRBV20-1
size: -
CDR3: SARLRLAVIQETQY

J: TRBJ2-1
V: TRBV10-3
size: -
CDR3: ASADGNNEQF

J: TRBJ2-7
V: TRBV6-2/TRBV6-3
size: -
CDR3: ASRLPAPSYEQY

J: TRBJ2-4
V: TRBV5-1
size: -
CDR3: ASSLYGGAAKNIQY

J: TRBJ2-2
V: TRBV15
size: -
CDR3: ATSRDGNTGELF

J: TRBJ2-7
V: TRBV5-4
size: once
CDR3: ASSLFRQGAREQY

J: TRBJ2-1
V: TRBV12-3/TRBV12-4
size: -
CDR3: ASRTGTGANEQF

J: TRBJ2-7
V: TRBV7-2
size: -
CDR3: ASSSTPPPLSEQY

J: TRBJ1-5
V: TRBV27
size: -
CDR3: ASSLSQGGQPQH

J: TRBJ2-7
V: TRBV12-5
size: -
CDR3: ASGLGQGSYPEQY

J: TRBJ2-5
V: TRBV19
size: -
CDR3: ASSPGWGQETQY

J: TRBJ2-1
V: TRBV20-1
size: -
CDR3: SARASLASSYNEQF

J: TRBJ1-1
V: TRBV30
size: -
CDR3: AWSLNQNTEAF

J: TRBJ1-6
V: TRBV18
size: -
CDR3: ASSSLDPGLSPLH

J: TRBJ1-1
V: TRBV6-5
size: -
CDR3: ASRGRGGTEAF

J: TRBJ1-1
V: TRBV9
size: -
CDR3: ASSAWEGAAEAF

J: TRBJ2-4
V: TRBV30
size: once
CDR3: AWSRPGGSIQY

J: TRBJ1-1
V: TRBV6-5
size: -
CDR3: ASSYTGDEAF

J: TRBJ2-7
V: TRBV10-3
size: -
CDR3: AIGGTGSSYEQY

J: TRBJ2-3
V: TRBV7-6
size: -
CDR3: ASSTGGNTQY

J: TRBJ1-6
V: TRBV6-4
size: -
CDR3: ASSAGKNSPLH

J: TRBJ1-1
V: TRBV28
size: -
CDR3: ASSPRDRGSIF

J: TRBJ1-1
V: TRBV30
size: -
CDR3: AWSLREGNTEAF

J: TRBJ1-6
V: TRBV12-3/TRBV12-4
size: -
CDR3: ASSLVRGVNSPLH

J: TRBJ1-1
V: TRBV30
size: -
CDR3: ARGTGDTEAF

J: TRBJ1-6
V: TRBV25-1
size: -
CDR3: ASSSIGVSPLH

J: TRBJ2-1
V: TRBV5-1
size: -
CDR3: ASSLAAGYNEQF

J: TRBJ2-5
V: TRBV3-1
size: -
CDR3: ASSQGVAKTQY

J: TRBJ2-3
V: TRBV20-1
size: -
CDR3: SAGPLAGDTDTQY

J: TRBJ2-1
V: TRBV3-1
size: -
CDR3: ASSQVGGRYNEQF

J: TRBJ2-3
V: TRBV19
size: -
CDR3: ASAGNTDTQY

J: TRBJ2-3
V: TRBV7-3
size: -
CDR3: ASSLTASAGDTQY

J: TRBJ2-4
V: TRBV4-3
size: -
CDR3: ASSQESQGMWRNIQY

J: TRBJ2-7
V: TRBV29-1
size: -
CDR3: SVVALSRHEQY

J: TRBJ2-1
V: TRBV20-1
size: -
CDR3: SAGRLGLAGDEQF

J: TRBJ1-5
V: TRBV20-1
size: -
CDR3: SAGPTGRYQPQH

J: TRBJ2-2
V: TRBV7-3
size: -
CDR3: ASSLAANTGELF

J: TRBJ2-2
V: TRBV30
size: -
CDR3: AWSVGAGNTGELF

J: TRBJ2-1
V: TRBV7-2
size: -
CDR3: ASNLGTSANNEQF